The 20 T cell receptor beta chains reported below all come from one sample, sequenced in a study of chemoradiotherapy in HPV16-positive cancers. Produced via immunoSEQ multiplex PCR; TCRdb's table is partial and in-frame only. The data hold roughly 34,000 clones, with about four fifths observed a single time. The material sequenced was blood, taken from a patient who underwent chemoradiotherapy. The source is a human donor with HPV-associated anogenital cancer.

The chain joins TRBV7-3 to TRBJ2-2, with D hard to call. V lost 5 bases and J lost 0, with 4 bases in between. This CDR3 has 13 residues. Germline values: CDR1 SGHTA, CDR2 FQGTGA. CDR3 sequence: CASSATNTGELFF. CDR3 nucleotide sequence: TGTGCCAGCAGCGCGACGAACACCGGGGAGCTGTTTTTT.

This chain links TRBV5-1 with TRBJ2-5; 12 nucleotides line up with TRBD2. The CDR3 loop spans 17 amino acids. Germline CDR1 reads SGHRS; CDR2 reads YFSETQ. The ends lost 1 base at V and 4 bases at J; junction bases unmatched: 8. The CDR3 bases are TGCGCCAGCAGCTTGTCCCCTAGCGGGGGGGCGGCAGAGACCCAGTACTTC. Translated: CASSLSPSGGAAETQYF.

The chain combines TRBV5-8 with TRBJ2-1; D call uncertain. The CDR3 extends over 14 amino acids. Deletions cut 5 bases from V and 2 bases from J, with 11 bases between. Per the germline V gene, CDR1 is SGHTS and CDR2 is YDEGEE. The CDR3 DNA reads TGTGCCAGCAGAAATGGGTTAACCTACAATGAGCAGTTCTTC. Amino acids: CASRNGLTYNEQFF. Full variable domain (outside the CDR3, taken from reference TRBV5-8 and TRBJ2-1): EAGVTQSPTHLIKTRGQQATLRCSPISGHTSVYWYQQALGLGLQFLLWYDEGEERNRGNFPPRFSGRQFPNYSSELNVNALELEDSALYLCASRNGLTYNEQFFGPGTRLTVL.

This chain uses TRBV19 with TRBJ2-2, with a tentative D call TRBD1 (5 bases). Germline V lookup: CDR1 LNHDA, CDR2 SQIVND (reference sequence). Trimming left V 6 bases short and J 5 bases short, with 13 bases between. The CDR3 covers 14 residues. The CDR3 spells CASRNRGSTGELFF. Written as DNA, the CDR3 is TGTGCCAGTAGGAATAGGGGATCAACCGGGGAGCTGTTTTTT.

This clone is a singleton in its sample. As DNA, the CDR3 is TGTGCCAGCAGCTCCCAGGCAGAACTTGAAGCTTTCTTT. This gives the protein CASSSQAELEAFF. The chain links TRBV7-2 to TRBJ1-1; D gene ambiguous. The CDR3 is made up of 13 amino acids. The germline V and J ends were trimmed by 4 bases and 7 bases, with 13 bases remaining between them. The V gene's germline CDR1 is SGHTA and CDR2 FQGNSA.

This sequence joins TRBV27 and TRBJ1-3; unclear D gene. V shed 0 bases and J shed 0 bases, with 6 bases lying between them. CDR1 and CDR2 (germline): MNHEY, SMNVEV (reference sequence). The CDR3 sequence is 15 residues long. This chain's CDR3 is CASSLSLISGNTIYF. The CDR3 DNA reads TGTGCCAGCAGTTTATCCCTGATCTCTGGAAACACCATATATTTT.

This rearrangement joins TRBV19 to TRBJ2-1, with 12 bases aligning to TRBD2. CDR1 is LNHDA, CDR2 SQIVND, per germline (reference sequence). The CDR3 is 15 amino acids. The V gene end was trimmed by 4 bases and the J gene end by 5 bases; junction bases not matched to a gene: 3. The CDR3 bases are TGTGCCAGTAGTACCGGACTAGCGGGGAACAATGAGCAGTTCTTC. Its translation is CASSTGLAGNNEQFF.

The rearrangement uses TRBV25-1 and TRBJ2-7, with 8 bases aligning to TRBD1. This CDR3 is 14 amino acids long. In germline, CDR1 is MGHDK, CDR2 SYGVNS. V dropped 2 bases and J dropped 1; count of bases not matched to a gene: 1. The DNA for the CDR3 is TGTGCCAGCAGTGAAACAGGGGGGTCCTACGAGCAGTACTTC. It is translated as CASSETGGSYEQYF.

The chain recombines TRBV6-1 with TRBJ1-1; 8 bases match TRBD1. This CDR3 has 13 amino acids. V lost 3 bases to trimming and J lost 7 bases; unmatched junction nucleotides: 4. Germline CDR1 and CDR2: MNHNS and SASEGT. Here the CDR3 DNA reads TGTGCCAGCAGTGACAGGGGGCCCTTTGAAGCTTTCTTT. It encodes CASSDRGPFEAFF.

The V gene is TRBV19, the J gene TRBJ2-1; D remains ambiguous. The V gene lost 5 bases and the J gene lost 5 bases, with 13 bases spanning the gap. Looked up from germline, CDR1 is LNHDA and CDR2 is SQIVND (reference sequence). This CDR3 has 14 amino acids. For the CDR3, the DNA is TGTGCCAGTAGTTCCCCCGGGTTCAACAATGAGCAGTTCTTC. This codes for CASSSPGFNNEQFF.

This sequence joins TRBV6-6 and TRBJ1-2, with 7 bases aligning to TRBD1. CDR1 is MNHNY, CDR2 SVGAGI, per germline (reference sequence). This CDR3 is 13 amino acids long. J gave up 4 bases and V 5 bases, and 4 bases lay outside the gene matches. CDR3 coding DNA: TGTGCCAGCAGTCGGGACAGCTTCTATGGCTACACCTTC. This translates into CASSRDSFYGYTF.

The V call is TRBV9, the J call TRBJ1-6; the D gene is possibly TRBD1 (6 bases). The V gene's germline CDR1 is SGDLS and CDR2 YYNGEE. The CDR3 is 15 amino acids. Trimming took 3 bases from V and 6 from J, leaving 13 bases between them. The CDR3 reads CASSADRPTNSPLHF. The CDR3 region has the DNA TGTGCCAGCAGCGCGGACAGACCGACTAATTCACCCCTCCACTTT. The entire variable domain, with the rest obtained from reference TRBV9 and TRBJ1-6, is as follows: DSGVTQTPKHLITATGQRVTLRCSPRSGDLSVYWYQQSLDQGLQFLIQYYNGEERAKGNILERFSAQQFPDLHSELNLSSLELGDSALYFCASSADRPTNSPLHFGNGTRLTVT.

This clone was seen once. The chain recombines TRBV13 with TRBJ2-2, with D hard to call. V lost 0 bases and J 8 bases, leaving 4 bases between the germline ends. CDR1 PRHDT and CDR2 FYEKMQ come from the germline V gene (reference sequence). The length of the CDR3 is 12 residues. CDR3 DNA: TGTGCCAGCAGCTTAGGCCCAGGGGAGCTGTTTTTT. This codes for CASSLGPGELFF.

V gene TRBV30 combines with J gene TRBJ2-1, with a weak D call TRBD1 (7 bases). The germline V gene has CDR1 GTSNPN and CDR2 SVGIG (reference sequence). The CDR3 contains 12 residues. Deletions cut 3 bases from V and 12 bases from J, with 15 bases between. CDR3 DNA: TGTGCCTGGAGCGAGACAGGGACTGGGCAGTTCTTC. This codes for CAWSETGTGQFF.

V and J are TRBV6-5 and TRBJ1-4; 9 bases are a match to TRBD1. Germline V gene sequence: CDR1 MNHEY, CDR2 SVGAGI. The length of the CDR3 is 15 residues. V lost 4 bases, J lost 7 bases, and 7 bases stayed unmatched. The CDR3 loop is CASSSSTGGSEKLFF. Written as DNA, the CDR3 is TGTGCCAGCAGTTCGTCGACAGGGGGGAGTGAAAAACTGTTTTTT.

CDR3 protein: CASSTRQVTKPQHF. CDR3 sequence (DNA): TGTGCCAGTAGTACGCGACAGGTAACTAAGCCCCAGCATTTT. The V and J genes are TRBV19 and TRBJ1-5, with D perhaps TRBD1 (6 bases). The V and J ends lost 4 bases and 8 bases respectively, with 15 bases between them. Per germline, CDR1 LNHDA and CDR2 SQIVND (reference sequence). CDR3 length equals 14 residues.

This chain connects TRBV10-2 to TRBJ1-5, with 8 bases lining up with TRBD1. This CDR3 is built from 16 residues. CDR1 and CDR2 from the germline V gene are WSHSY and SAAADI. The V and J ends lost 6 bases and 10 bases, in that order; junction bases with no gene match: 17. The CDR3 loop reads CASSVIGGDRGVPQHF. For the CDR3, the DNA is TGCGCCAGCAGCGTTATAGGAGGAGACAGGGGAGTACCCCAGCATTTT.

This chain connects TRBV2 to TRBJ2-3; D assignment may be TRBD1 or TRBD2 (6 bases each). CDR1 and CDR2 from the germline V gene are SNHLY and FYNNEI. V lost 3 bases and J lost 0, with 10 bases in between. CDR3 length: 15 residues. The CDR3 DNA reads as TGTGCCAGCAGTGACGGGGGCCCTAGCACAGATACGCAGTATTTT. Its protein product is CASSDGGPSTDTQYF. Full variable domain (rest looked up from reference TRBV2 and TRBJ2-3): EPEVTQTPSHQVTQMGQEVILRCVPISNHLYFYWYRQILGQKVEFLVSFYNNEISEKSEIFDDQFSVERPDGSNFTLKIRSTKLEDSAMYFCASSDGGPSTDTQYFGPGTRLTVL.

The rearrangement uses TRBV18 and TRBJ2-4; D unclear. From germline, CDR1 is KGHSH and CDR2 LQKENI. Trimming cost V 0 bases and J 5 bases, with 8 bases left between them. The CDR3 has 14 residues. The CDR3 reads CASSPPAVQNIQYF. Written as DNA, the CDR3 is TGTGCCAGCTCACCACCGGCGGTCCAAAACATTCAGTACTTC.

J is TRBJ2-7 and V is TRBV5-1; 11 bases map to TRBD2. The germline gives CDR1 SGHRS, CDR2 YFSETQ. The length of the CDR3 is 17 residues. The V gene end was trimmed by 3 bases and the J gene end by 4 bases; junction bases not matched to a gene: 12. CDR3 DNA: TGCGCCAGCAGCTCGGGATGGCTAGCGGGGGGTAGTTACGAGCAGTACTTC. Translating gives CASSSGWLAGGSYEQYF.